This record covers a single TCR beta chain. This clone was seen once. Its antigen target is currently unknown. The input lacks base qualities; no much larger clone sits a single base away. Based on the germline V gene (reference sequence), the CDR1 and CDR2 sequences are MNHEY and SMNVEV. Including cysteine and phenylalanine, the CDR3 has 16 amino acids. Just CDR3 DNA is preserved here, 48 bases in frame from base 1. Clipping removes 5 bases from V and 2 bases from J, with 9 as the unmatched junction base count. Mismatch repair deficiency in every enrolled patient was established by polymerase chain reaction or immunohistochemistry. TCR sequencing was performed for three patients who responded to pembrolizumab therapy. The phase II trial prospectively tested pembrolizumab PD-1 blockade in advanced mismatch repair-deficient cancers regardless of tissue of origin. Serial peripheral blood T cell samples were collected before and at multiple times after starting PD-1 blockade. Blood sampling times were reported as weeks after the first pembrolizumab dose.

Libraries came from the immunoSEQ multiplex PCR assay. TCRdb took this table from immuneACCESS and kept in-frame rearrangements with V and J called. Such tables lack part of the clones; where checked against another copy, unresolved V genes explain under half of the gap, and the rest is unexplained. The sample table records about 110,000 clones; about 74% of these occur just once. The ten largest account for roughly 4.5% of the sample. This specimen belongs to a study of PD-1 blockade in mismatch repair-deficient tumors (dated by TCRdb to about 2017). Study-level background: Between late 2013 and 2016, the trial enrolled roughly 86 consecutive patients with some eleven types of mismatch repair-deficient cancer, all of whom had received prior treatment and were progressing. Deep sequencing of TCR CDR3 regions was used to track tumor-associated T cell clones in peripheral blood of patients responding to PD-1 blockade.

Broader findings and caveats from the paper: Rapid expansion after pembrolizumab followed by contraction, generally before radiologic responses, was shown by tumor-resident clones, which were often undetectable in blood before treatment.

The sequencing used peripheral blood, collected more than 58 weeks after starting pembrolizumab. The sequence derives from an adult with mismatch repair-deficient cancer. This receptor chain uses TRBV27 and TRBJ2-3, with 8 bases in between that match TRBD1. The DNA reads TGTGCCAGCAGTCTCTATGACAGGGGAAACACAGATACGCAGTATTTT. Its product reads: CASSLYDRGNTDTQYF.